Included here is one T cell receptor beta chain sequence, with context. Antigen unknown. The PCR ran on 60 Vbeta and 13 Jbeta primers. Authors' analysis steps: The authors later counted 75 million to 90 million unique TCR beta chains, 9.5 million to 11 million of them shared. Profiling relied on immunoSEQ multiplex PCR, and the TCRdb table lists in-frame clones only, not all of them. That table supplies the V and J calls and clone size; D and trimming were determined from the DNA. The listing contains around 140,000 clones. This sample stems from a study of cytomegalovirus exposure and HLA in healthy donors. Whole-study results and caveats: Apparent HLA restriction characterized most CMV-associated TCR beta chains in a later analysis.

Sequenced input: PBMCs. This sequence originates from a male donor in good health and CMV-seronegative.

The CDR3 nucleotides are TGTGCCAGCAGCTTACTAACTAGCGGGAGGGCTAATGAGCAGTTCTTC. Protein product: CASSLLTSGRANEQFF. The rearrangement links TRBV7-9 to TRBJ2-1; 13 bases line up with TRBD2. The germline V gene encodes CDR1 SEHNR and CDR2 FQNEAQ (reference sequence). After removal of 2 bases from V and 7 bases from J, the junction contained 5 bases not matched to a gene. The CDR3 runs 16 residues.